A single count supports the clone carrying this T cell receptor (beta chain). These data belong to a study of blood T cell repertoires in COVID-19. Across the study: COVID-19 samples collected from the United States, Italy and Spain covered acute and convalescent phases.

Assay: immunoSEQ multiplex PCR; the TCRdb copy retains only in-frame clones and omits some. The table has approximately 190,000 clones, nearly 85% seen once. This receptor was identified in a young woman with acute or convalescent COVID-19. The sample taken for sequencing was peripheral blood.

The CDR3 DNA reads TGTGCCAGCAGTGAAAGGGGTCTGGGGACAGCCCTGCAGTACTTC. Translation: CASSERGLGTALQYF. This chain links TRBV6-1 with TRBJ2-7; 7 bases fit TRBD1. CDR1 is MNHNS, CDR2 SASEGT, per germline. The CDR3 spans 15 residues. Trimming removed 2 bases from V and 9 bases from J; junction bases left unmatched: 13.